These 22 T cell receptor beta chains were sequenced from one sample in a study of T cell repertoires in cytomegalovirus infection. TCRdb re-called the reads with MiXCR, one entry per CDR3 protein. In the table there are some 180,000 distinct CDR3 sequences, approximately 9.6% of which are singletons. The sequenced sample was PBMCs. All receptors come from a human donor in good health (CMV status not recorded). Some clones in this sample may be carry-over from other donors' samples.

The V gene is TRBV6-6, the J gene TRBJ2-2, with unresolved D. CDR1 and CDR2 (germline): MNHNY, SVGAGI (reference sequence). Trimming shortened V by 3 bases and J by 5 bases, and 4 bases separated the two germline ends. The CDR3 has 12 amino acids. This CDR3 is CASSYWTGELFF. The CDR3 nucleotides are TGTGCCAGCAGTTATTGGACCGGGGAGCTGTTTTTT.

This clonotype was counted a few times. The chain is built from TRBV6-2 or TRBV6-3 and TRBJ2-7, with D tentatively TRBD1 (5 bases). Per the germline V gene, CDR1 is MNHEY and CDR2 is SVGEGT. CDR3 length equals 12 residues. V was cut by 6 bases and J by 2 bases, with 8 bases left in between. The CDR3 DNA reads TGTGCCAGCAGGGACACCCCCTACGAGCAGTACTTC. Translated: CASRDTPYEQYF.

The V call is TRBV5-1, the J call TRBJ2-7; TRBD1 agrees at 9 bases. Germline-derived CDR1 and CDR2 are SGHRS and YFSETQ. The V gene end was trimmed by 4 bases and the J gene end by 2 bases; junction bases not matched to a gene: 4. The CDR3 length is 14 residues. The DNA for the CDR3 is TGCGCCAGCAGCGAACAGGGGGCTGCCTACGAGCAGTACTTC. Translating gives CASSEQGAAYEQYF.

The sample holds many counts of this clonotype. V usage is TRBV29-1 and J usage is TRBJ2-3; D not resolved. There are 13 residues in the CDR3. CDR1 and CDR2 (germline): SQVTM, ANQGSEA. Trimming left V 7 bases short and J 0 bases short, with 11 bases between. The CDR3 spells CSGGRTSTDTQYF. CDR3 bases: TGCAGCGGCGGACGGACGAGCACAGATACGCAGTATTTT.

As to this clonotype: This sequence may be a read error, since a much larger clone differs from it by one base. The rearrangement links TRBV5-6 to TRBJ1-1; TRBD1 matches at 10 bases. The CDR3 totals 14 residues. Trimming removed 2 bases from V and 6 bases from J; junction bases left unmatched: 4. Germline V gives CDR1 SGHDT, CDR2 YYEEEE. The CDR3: CASSLGQGGAEAFF. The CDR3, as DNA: TGTGCCAGCAGCTTAGGACAGGGGGGAGCTGAAGCTTTCTTT.

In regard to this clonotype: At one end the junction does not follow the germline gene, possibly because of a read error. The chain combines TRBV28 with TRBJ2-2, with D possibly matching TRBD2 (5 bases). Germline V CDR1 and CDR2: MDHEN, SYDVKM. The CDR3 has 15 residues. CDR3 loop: CASSFARANTGELIF. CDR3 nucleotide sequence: TGTGCCAGCAGTTTTGCCCGCGCGAACACCGGGGAGCTGATTTTT.

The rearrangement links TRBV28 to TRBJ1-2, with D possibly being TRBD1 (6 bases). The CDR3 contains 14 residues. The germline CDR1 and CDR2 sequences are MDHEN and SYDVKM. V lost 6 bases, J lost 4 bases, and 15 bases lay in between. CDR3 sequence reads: CASSNPGRGYGYTF. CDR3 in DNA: TGTGCCAGCAGCAACCCTGGCAGGGGCTATGGCTACACCTTC.

The CDR3 DNA reads TGTGCCAGCAGAACAGGAACTGAAGCTTTCTTT. It is translated as CASRTGTEAFF. The V call is TRBV6-2 or TRBV6-3, the J call TRBJ1-1; D is perhaps TRBD1 (5 bases). V was pared by 6 bases and J by 5 bases, with 7 bases between. Germline V gene lookup returns CDR1 MNHEY and CDR2 SVGEGT. The CDR3 has 11 residues.

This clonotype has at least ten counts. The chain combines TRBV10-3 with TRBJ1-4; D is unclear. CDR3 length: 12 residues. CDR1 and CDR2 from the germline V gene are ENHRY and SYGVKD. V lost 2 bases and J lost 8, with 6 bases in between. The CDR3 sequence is CAISEGGEKLFF. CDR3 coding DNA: TGTGCCATCAGTGAGGGAGGCGAAAAACTGTTTTTT.

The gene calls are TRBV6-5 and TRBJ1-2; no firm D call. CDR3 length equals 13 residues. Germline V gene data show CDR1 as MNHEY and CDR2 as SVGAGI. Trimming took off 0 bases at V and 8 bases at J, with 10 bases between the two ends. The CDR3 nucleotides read TGTGCCAGCAGTTACTCAGGACTCGAGGGCTACACCTTC. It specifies CASSYSGLEGYTF.

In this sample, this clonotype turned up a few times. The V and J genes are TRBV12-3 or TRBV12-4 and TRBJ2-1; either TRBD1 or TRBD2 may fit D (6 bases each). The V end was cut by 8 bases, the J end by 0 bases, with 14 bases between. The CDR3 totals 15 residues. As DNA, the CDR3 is TGTGCCAGCGGAGGGGACACTAGCTCCTACAATGAGCAGTTCTTC. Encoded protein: CASGGDTSSYNEQFF.

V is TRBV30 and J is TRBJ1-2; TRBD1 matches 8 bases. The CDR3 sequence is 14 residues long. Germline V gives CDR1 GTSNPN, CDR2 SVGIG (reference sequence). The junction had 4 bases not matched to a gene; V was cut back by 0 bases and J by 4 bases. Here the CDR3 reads CAWSVGTGLYGYTF. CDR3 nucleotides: TGTGCCTGGAGTGTCGGGACAGGCCTCTATGGCTACACCTTC. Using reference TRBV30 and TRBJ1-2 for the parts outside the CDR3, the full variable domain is SQTIHQWPATLVQPVGSPLSLECTVEGTSNPNLYWYRQAAGRGLQLLFYSVGIGQISSEVPQNLSASRPQDRQFILSSKKLLLSDSGFYLCAWSVGTGLYGYTFGSGTRLTVV.

The chain's CDR3 is CASSYRQTGGPSYEQYF. For the CDR3, the DNA is TGTGCCAGCAGTTATCGTCAGACGGGAGGCCCCTCCTACGAGCAGTACTTC. The chain couples TRBV27 to TRBJ2-7; 7 positions match TRBD2. Germline CDR1 and CDR2: MNHEY and SMNVEV (reference sequence). The CDR3 length is 17 residues. V lost 4 bases to trimming and J lost 0 bases; unmatched junction nucleotides: 12.

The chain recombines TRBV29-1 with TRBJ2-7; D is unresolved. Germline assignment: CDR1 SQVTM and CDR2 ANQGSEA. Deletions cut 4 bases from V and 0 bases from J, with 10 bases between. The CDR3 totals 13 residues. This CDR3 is CSVGVRSSYEQYF. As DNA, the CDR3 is TGCAGCGTTGGGGTTCGTAGCTCCTACGAGCAGTACTTC.

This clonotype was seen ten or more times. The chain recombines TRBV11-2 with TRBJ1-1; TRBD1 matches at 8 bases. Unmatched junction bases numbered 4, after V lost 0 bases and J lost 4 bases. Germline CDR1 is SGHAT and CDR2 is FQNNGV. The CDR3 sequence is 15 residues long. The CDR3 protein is CASSLEWTGSTEAFF. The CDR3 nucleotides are TGTGCCAGCAGCTTAGAGTGGACAGGGTCCACTGAAGCTTTCTTT. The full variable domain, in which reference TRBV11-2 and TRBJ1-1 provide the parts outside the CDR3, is EAGVAQSPRYKIIEKRQSVAFWCNPISGHATLYWYQQILGQGPKLLIQFQNNGVVDDSQLPKDRFSAERLKGVDSTLKIQPAKLEDSAVYLCASSLEWTGSTEAFFGQGTRLTVV.

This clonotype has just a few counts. The DNA of the CDR3 is TGTGCCAGTAGTATCGGGCTAACCGGGGAGCTGTTTTTT. This encodes CASSIGLTGELFF. V gene TRBV19 combines with J gene TRBJ2-2; no reliable D call. Trimming shortened V by 3 bases and J by 5 bases, and 7 bases separated the two germline ends. From germline, CDR1 is LNHDA and CDR2 SQIVND (reference sequence). CDR3 length: 13 amino acids.

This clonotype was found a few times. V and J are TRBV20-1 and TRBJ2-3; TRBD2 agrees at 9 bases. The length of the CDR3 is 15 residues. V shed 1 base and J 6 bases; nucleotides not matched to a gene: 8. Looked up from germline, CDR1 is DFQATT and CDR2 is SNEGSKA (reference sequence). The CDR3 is CSARVIAGVWDTQYF. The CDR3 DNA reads TGCAGTGCTAGAGTCATAGCGGGGGTGTGGGATACGCAGTATTTT.

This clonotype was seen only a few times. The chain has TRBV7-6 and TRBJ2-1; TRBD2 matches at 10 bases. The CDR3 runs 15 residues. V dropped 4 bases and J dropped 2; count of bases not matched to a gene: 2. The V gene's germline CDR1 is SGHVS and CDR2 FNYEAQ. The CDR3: CASSSSGSPYNEQFF. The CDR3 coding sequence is TGTGCCAGCAGCTCTAGCGGGAGCCCCTACAATGAGCAGTTCTTC.

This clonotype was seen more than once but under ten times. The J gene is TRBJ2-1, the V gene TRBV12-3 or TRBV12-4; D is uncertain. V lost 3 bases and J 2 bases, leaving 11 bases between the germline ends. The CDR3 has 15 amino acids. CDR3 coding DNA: TGTGCCAGCAGTTTTACGAGTAGTGCCTACAATGAGCAGTTCTTC. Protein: CASSFTSSAYNEQFF.

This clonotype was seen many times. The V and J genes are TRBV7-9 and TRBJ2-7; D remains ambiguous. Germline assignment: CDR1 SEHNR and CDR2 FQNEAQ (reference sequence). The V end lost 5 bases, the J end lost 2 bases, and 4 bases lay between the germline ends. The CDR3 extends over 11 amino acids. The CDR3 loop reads CASSRAYEQYF. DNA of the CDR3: TGTGCCAGCAGCCGTGCCTACGAGCAGTACTTC.

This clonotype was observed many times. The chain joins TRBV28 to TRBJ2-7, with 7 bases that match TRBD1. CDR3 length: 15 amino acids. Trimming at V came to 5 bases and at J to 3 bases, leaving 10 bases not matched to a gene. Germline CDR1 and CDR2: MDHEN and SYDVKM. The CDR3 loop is CASSRSTGFGYEQYF. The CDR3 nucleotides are TGTGCCAGCAGTCGATCGACAGGGTTCGGCTACGAGCAGTACTTC.

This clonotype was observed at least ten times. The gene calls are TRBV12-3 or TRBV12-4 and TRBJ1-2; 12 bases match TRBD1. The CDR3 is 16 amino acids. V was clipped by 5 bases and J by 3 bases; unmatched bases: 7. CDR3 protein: CASSAWDRGRDYGYTF. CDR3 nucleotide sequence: TGTGCCAGCAGTGCCTGGGACAGGGGGCGGGACTATGGCTACACCTTC.